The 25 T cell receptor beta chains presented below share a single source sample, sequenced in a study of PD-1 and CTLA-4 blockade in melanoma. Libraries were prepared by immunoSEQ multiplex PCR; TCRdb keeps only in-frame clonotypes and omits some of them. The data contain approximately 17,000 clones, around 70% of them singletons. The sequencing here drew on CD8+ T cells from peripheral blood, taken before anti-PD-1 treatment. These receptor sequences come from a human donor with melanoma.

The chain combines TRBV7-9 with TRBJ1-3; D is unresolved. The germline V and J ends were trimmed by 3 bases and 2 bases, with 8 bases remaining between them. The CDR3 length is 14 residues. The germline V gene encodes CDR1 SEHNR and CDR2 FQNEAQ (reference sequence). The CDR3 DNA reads TGTGCCAGCAGCTTCTTAGGTGCTGGAAACACCATATATTTT. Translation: CASSFLGAGNTIYF.

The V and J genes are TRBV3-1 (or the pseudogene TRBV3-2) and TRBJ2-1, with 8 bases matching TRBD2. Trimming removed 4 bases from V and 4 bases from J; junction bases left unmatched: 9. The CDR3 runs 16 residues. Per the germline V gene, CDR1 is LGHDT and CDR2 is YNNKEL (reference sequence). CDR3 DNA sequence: TGTGCCAGCAGCCCCCGTAAGAGCGGGAGTTACAATGAGCAGTTCTTC. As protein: CASSPRKSGSYNEQFF.

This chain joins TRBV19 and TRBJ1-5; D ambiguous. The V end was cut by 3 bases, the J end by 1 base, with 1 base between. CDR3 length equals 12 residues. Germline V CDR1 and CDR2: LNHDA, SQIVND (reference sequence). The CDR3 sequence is CASSMSNQPQHF. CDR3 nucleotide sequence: TGTGCCAGTAGTATGAGCAATCAGCCCCAGCATTTT.

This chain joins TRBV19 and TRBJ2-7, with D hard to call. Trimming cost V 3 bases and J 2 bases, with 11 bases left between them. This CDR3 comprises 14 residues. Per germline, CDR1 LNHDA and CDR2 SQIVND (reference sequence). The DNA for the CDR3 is TGTGCCAGTAGTATTATGGGCAGAGCCTACGAGCAGTACTTC. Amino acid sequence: CASSIMGRAYEQYF.

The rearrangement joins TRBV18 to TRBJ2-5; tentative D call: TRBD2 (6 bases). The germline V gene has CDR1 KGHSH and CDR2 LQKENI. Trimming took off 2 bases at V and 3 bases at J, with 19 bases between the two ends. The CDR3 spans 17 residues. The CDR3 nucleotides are TGTGCCAGCTCACCAAGGCAGGGCGGGATCCGAAAAGAGACCCAGTACTTC. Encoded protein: CASSPRQGGIRKETQYF. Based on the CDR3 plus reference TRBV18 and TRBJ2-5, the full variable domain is NAGVMQNPRHLVRRRGQEARLRCSPMKGHSHVYWYRQLPEEGLKFMVYLQKENIIDESGMPKERFSAEFPKEGPSILRIQQVVRGDSAAYFCASSPRQGGIRKETQYFGPGTRLLVL.

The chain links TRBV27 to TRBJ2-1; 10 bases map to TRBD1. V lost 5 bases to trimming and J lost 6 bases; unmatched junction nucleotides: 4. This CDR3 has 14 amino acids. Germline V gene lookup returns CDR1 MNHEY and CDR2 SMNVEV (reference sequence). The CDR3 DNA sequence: TGTGCCAGCAGTGTCTGGACAGGGGGCAATGAGCAGTTCTTC. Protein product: CASSVWTGGNEQFF.

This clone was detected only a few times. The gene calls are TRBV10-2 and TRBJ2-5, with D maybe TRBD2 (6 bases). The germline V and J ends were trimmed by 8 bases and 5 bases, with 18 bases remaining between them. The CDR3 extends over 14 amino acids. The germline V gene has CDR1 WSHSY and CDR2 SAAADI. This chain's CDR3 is CASGTRRVLETQYF. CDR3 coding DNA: TGCGCCAGCGGAACAAGGAGGGTGCTGGAGACCCAGTACTTC.

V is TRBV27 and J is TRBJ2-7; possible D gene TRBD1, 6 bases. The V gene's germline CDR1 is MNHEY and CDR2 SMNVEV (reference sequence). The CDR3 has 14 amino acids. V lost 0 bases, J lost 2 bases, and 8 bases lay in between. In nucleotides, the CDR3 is TGTGCCAGCAGTTTATCGAGGACAGCCTACGAGCAGTACTTC. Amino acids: CASSLSRTAYEQYF.

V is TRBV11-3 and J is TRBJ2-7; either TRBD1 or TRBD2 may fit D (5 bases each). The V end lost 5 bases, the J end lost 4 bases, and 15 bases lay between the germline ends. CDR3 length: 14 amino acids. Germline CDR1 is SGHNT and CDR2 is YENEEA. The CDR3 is CASSLRDGSYEQYF. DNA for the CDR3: TGTGCCAGCAGCCTCCGGGACGGATCGTACGAGCAGTACTTC.

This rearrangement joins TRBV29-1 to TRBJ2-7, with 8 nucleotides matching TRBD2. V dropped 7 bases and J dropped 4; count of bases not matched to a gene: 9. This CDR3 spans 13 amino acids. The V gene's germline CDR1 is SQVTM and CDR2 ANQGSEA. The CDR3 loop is CSAVLAGGYEQYF. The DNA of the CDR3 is TGCAGCGCCGTCCTCGCGGGAGGATACGAGCAGTACTTC.

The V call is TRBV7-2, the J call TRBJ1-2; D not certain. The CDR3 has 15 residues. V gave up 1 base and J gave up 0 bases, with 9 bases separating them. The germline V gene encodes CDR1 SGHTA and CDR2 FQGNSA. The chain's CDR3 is CASSLVRGTNYGYTF. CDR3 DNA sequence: TGTGCCAGCAGCTTAGTTCGGGGTACTAACTATGGCTACACCTTC.

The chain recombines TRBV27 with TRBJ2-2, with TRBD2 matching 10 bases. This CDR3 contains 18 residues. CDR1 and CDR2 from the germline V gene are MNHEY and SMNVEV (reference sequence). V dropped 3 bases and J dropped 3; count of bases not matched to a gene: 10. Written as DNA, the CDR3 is TGTGCCAGCAGTTTCGGACTAGCGGCCCTAGACGACACCGGGGAGCTGTTTTTT. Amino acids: CASSFGLAALDDTGELFF.

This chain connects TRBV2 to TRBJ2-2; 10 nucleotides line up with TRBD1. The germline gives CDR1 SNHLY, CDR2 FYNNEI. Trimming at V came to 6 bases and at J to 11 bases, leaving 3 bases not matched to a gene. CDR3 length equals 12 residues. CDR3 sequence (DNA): TGTGCCAGCAGCCGGGACAGGGGAGAGCTGTTTTTT. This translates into CASSRDRGELFF.

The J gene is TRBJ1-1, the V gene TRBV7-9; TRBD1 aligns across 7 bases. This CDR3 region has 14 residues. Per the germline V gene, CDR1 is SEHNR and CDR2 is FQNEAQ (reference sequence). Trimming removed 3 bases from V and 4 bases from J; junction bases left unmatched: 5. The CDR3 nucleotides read TGTGCCAGCAGCTTTGACAGGGTCCGCACTGAAGCTTTCTTT. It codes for CASSFDRVRTEAFF. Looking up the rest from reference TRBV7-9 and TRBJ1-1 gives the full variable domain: DTGVSQNPRHKITKRGQNVTFRCDPISEHNRLYWYRQTLGQGPEFLTYFQNEAQLEKSRLLSDRFSAERPKGSFSTLEIQRTEQGDSAMYLCASSFDRVRTEAFFGQGTRLTVV.

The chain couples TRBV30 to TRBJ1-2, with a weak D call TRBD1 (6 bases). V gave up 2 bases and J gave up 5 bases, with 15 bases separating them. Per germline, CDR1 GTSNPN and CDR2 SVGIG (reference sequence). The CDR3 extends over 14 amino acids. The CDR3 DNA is TGTGCCTGGAGTTTACGGGGGGGCGGGTATGGCTACACCTTC. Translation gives CAWSLRGGGYGYTF.

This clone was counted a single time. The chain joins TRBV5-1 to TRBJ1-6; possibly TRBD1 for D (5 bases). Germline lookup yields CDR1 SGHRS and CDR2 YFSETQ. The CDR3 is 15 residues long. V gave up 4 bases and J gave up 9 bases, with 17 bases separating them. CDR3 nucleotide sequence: TGCGCCAGCAGCCTCGCCGGGGCTCAAGGTTCACCCCTCCACTTT. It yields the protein CASSLAGAQGSPLHF.

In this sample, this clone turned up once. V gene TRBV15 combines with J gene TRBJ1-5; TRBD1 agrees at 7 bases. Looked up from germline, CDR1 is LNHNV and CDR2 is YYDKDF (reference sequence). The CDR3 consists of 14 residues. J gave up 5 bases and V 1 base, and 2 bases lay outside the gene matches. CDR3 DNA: TGTGCCACCAGCAGAGTCCAGGGGGATCAGCCCCAGCATTTT. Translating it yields CATSRVQGDQPQHF.

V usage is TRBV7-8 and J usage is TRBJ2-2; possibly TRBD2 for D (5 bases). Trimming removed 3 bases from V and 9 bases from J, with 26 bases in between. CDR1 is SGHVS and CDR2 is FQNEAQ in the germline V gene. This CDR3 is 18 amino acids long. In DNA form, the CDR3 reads TGTGCCAGCAGCTTTTCCCGGGGAGCCAGAATCAGAACCTGGGAGCTGTTTTTT. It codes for CASSFSRGARIRTWELFF.

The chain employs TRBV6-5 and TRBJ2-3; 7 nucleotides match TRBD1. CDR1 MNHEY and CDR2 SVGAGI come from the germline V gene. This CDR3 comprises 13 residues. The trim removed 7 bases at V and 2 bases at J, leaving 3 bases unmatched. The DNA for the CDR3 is TGTGCCAGCATGGGACAGACCACAGATACGCAGTATTTT. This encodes CASMGQTTDTQYF.

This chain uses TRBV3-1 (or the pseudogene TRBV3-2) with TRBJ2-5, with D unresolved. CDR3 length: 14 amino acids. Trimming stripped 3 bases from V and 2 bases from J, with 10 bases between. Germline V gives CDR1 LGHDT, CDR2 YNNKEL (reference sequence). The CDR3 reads CASSQAGQQETQYF. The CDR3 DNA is TGTGCCAGCAGCCAGGCTGGGCAACAAGAGACCCAGTACTTC.

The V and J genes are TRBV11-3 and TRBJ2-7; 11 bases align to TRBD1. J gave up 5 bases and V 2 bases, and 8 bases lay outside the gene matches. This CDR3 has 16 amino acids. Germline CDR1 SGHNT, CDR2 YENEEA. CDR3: CASSLPPGQGDHEQYF. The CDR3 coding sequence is TGTGCCAGCAGCTTACCCCCGGGACAGGGGGACCACGAGCAGTACTTC. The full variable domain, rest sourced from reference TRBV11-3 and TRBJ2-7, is EAGVVQSPRYKIIEKKQPVAFWCNPISGHNTLYWYLQNLGQGPELLIRYENEEAVDDSQLPKDRFSAERLKGVDSTLKIQPAELGDSAVYLCASSLPPGQGDHEQYFGPGTRLTVT.

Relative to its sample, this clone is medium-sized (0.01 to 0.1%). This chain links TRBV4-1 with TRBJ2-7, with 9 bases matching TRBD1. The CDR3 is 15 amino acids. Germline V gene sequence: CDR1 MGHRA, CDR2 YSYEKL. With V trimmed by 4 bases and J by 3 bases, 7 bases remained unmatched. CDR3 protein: CASSLQTGGVYEQYF. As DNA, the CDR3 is TGCGCCAGCAGCCTACAGACAGGGGGAGTCTACGAGCAGTACTTC.

CDR3 amino acids: CAWSAKAGANVLTF. The CDR3 nucleotides read TGTGCCTGGAGTGCTAAGGCTGGGGCCAACGTCCTGACTTTC. The V call is TRBV30, the J call TRBJ2-6, with D uncertain. V was cut by 1 base and J by 2 bases, with 6 bases left in between. The CDR3 is 14 residues long. Per the germline V gene, CDR1 is GTSNPN and CDR2 is SVGIG (reference sequence).

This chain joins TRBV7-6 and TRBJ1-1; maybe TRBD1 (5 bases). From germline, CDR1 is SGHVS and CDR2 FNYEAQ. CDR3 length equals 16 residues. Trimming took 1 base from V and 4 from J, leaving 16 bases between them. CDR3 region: CASSLGGALHPTEAFF. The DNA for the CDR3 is TGTGCCAGCAGCTTAGGAGGGGCTCTACACCCCACTGAAGCTTTCTTT.

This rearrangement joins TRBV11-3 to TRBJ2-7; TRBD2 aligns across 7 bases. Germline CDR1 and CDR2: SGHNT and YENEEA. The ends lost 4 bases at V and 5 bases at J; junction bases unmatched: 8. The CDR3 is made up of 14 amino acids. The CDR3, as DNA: TGTGCCAGCAGCTGGGGCCGGGGGGAGAACGAGCAGTACTTC. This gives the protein CASSWGRGENEQYF.